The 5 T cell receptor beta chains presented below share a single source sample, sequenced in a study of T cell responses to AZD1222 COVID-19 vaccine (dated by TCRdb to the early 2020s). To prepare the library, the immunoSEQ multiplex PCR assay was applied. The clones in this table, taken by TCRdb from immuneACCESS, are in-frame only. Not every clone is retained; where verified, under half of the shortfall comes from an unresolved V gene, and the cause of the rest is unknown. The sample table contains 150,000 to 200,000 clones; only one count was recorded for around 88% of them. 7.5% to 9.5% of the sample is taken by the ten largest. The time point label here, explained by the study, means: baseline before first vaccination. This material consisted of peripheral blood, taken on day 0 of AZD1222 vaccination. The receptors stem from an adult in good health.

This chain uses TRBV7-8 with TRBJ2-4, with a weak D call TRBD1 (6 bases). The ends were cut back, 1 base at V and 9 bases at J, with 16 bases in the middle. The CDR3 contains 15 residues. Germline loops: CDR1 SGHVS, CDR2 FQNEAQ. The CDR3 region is CASSLVGSGVGIQYF. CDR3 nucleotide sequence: TGTGCCAGCAGCTTAGTGGGCTCAGGGGTGGGCATTCAGTACTTC.

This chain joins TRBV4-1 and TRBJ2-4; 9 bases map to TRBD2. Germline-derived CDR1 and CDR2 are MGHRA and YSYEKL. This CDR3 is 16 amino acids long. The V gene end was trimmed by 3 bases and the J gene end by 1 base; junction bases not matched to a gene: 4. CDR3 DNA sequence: TGCGCCAGCAGCCACCTTCTAGCGGGGGCCAAAAACATTCAGTACTTC. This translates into CASSHLLAGAKNIQYF.

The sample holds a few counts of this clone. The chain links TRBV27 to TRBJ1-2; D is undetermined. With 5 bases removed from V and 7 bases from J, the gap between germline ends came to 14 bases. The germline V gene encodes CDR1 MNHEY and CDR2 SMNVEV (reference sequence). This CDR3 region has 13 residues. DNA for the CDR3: TGTGCCAGCAGTCAGCACCCGACGGCTGGCTACACCTTC. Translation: CASSQHPTAGYTF.

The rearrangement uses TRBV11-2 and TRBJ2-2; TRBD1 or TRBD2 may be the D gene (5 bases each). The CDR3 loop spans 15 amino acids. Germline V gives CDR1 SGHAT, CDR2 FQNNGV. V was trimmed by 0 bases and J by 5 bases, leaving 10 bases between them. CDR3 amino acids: CASSLEGDGTGELFF. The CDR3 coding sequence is TGTGCCAGCAGCTTAGAGGGGGATGGGACCGGGGAGCTGTTTTTT.

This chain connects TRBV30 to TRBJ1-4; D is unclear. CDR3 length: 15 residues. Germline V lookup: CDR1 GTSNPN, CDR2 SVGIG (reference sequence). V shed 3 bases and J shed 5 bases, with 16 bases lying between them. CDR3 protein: CAWSTQRSLNEKLFF. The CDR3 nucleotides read TGTGCCTGGAGCACTCAGAGGAGTTTGAATGAAAAACTGTTTTTT.